These T cell receptor beta chains were read from a single sample in a study of T cell repertoires in ileal Crohn's disease. Repertoires were generated with immunoSEQ multiplex PCR, while TCRdb's copy carries only in-frame clones and drops some. The profile shows around 15,000 clones, 65% to 85% of them singletons. Material for sequencing was ileal tissue. These receptors all come from an adult with Crohn's disease. Each CDR3 is given with its conserved first and last residue. A D gene is named only where the DNA matches it firmly. Where a row states a size, it is once, few, many or the class of an expanded clone; other rows omit it.

>TRBJ1-6|NA|TRBV27|TRBD1|16
TGTGCCAGCCGTCGGGGACAGGGAACCTATAATTCACCCCTCCACTTT
CASRRGQGTYNSPLHF
>TRBJ1-2|NA|TRBV5-1|TRBD1|16
TGCGCCAGCAGCTTGGCCCCGGGACAGGGAACGAATGGCTACACCTTC
CASSLAPGQGTNGYTF
>TRBJ1-1|once|TRBV11-3|NA|11
TGTGCCAGCAACGGTGGCACTGAAGCTTTCTTT
CASNGGTEAFF
>TRBJ1-3|few|TRBV28|NA|12
TGTGCCAGCAGTGGACAGAAAAACACCATATATTTT
CASSGQKNTIYF
>TRBJ1-5|NA|TRBV6-5|NA|13
TGTGCCAGCGTGGCAGGGTGGAATCAGCCCCAGCATTTT
CASVAGWNQPQHF
>TRBJ2-7|NA|TRBV2|TRBD2|16
TGTGCCAGCGTCACCCATCCCGGCACTAGCGCGTACGAGCAGTACTTC
CASVTHPGTSAYEQYF
>TRBJ2-1|NA|TRBV30|NA|10
TGTGCCTGGAGTGTACTTGAGCAGTTCTTC
CAWSVLEQFF
>TRBJ1-3|NA|TRBV6-1|NA|16
TGTGCCAGCAGTGAAGCGCCGGACACCTCTGGAAACACCATATATTTT
CASSEAPDTSGNTIYF
>TRBJ1-3|large|TRBV2|NA|14
TGTGCCAGCAGTGAAGCCAGCTCTGGAAACACCATATATTTT
CASSEASSGNTIYF
>TRBJ2-3|NA|TRBV29-1|NA|15
TGCAGCGTTGAAGGGACCTCTTCGGACTCAGATACGCAGTATTTT
CSVEGTSSDSDTQYF
>TRBJ2-3|NA|TRBV11-3|TRBD2|18
TGTGCCAGCAGCCGTAGCCTAGGTCTAGCGGGGGTAGGAGATACGCAGTATTTT
CASSRSLGLAGVGDTQYF
>TRBJ2-1|once|TRBV5-1|TRBD2|15
TGCGCCAGCAGCCTGGGACTAGCGGAAGACAATGAGCAGTTCTTC
CASSLGLAEDNEQFF
>TRBJ1-1|NA|TRBV7-8|NA|16
TGTGCCAGCAGCTTATCGTTGACAGACCTAAACACTGAAGCTTTCTTT
CASSLSLTDLNTEAFF
>TRBJ2-2|NA|TRBV10-2|NA|13
TGCGCCAGCAGTGAAGCAGGTGCCGGGGAGCTGTTTTTT
CASSEAGAGELFF
>TRBJ2-7|NA|TRBV18|TRBD2|14
TGTGCCAGCTCACCATCTAGCGGTCCCTACGAGCAGTACTTC
CASSPSSGPYEQYF
>TRBJ2-7|NA|TRBV9|NA|15
TGTGCCAGCAGCCATAACCCACTGAGCTCCTACGAGCAGTACTTC
CASSHNPLSSYEQYF
>TRBJ1-1|NA|TRBV25-1|NA|13
TGTGCCAGCAGTGACCTGGACTTCCCCGGGGCTTTCTTT
CASSDLDFPGAFF
>TRBJ1-1|NA|TRBV6-6|NA|13
TGTGCCAGCAGTAGAACAGAAAACACTGAAGCTTTCTTT
CASSRTENTEAFF
>TRBJ1-2|NA|TRBV6-1|TRBD1|17
TGTGCCAGCAGTGAAGCGGGGGACAGGGGGCGCGGCTATGGCTACACCTTC
CASSEAGDRGRGYGYTF
>TRBJ2-7|NA|TRBV7-3|TRBD2|13
TGTGCCAGCAGCCCTAAGGTGGGGGGGGAGCAGTACTTC
CASSPKVGGEQYF
>TRBJ2-1|few|TRBV5-4|NA|13
TGTGCCACCTCACGGGAGAGTTACAATGAGCAGTTCTTC
CATSRESYNEQFF
>TRBJ1-3|NA|TRBV30|NA|11
TGTGCCTGGACGGAGGGGCACACCATATATTTT
CAWTEGHTIYF
>TRBJ1-2|NA|TRBV6-5|NA|13
TGTGCCAGCAGTTACACATACAGAGATGGCTACACCTTC
CASSYTYRDGYTF
>TRBJ2-7|NA|TRBV2|NA|15
TGTGCCAGCAGTCTCCGGGACAAACACTCCTACGAGCAGTACTTC
CASSLRDKHSYEQYF
>TRBJ2-6|few|TRBV5-1|NA|18
TGCGCCAGCAGCTTGGTGGGGGACGTTGGAGGGAACGCCAACGTCCTGACTTTC
CASSLVGDVGGNANVLTF
>TRBJ2-3|NA|TRBV2|TRBD2|16
TGTGCCAGCAGTCATCTACGCGGGGGGGTGACAGATACGCAGTATTTT
CASSHLRGGVTDTQYF
>TRBJ2-7|once|TRBV10-2|NA|16
TGCGCCAGCAGTGAGTCACCCGGGACACTAACCTACGAGCAGTACTTC
CASSESPGTLTYEQYF
>TRBJ2-1|NA|TRBV6-5|TRBD2|16
TGTGCCAGCAGTTACTCCGGGACTAGCGGGGGCTATGAGCAGTTCTTC
CASSYSGTSGGYEQFF
>TRBJ1-2|NA|TRBV5-6|TRBD1|14
TGTGCCAGCAAAAATTGGGACAGCCCCTATGGCTACACCTTC
CASKNWDSPYGYTF
>TRBJ1-2|few|TRBV11-2|NA|15
TGTGCCAGCAGCTTAGCAGGGGCCTCTAACTATGGCTACACCTTC
CASSLAGASNYGYTF
>TRBJ1-2|NA|TRBV29-1|NA|14
TGCAGCGTTGAAGCCCTAACAGGGTTTGGAGGCTACACCTTC
CSVEALTGFGGYTF
>TRBJ2-7|NA|TRBV15|TRBD1|16
TGTGCCACCAGCACTGACAGGGTCCTGAGCTCCTACGAGCAGTACTTC
CATSTDRVLSSYEQYF
>TRBJ1-3|few|TRBV9|NA|12
TGTGCCAGCAGCGCCCGAGAAAACACCATATATTTT
CASSARENTIYF
>TRBJ1-5|large|TRBV7-9|NA|12
TGTGCCAGCAGCTCCTCAGATCAGCCCCAGCATTTT
CASSSSDQPQHF
>TRBJ2-2|few|TRBV4-1|NA|14
TGCGCCAGCAGCCGACGACAGAACACCGGGGAGCTGTTTTTT
CASSRRQNTGELFF
>TRBJ2-1|NA|TRBV19|TRBD2|16
TGTGCCAGTAGTGAATCAGCGGGGGGTACCTACAATGAGCAGTTCTTC
CASSESAGGTYNEQFF
>TRBJ2-1|NA|TRBV11-2|TRBD2|14
TGTGCCAGCAGCTTAGAGCGAGCGGGAGATGAGCAGTTCTTC
CASSLERAGDEQFF
>TRBJ1-2|few|TRBV5-1|NA|16
TGCGCCAGCAGCGGGGCTTACAGGGAAGGCAACTATGGCTACACCTTC
CASSGAYREGNYGYTF
>TRBJ2-1|NA|TRBV6-1|TRBD2|15
TGTGCCAGCAGGAGGGGGCTAGCGGGGGACAATGAGCAGTTCTTC
CASRRGLAGDNEQFF
>TRBJ2-7|NA|TRBV28|NA|13
TGTGCCAGCAGTTCCCCGCCAGGGGACGAGCAGTACTTC
CASSSPPGDEQYF
>TRBJ2-7|NA|TRBV18|NA|14
TGTGCCAGCTCACCACGGGGGGTTACCTACGAGCAGTACTTC
CASSPRGVTYEQYF
>TRBJ2-7|once|TRBV9|TRBD2|15
TGTGCCAGCAGCCCTACCGGGACTAGGGGCTACGAGCAGTACTTC
CASSPTGTRGYEQYF
>TRBJ1-5|NA|TRBV27|TRBD1|14
TGTGCCAGCAGTTCCGGACAGGGCGGGCTGTCCCAGCATTTT
CASSSGQGGLSQHF
>TRBJ2-7|NA|TRBV14|NA|13
TGTGCCAGCAGCCAAGCGGGAGCTTCCGAGCAGTACTTC
CASSQAGASEQYF
>TRBJ2-1|NA|TRBV30|NA|12
TGTGCCTGGAGTGTAGAGCTAGTGGTTCAGTTCTTC
CAWSVELVVQFF
>TRBJ2-7|NA|TRBV5-4|NA|15
TGTGCCAGCAGCTTGGTGGGGGGTGACTCCTACGAGCAGTACTTC
CASSLVGGDSYEQYF
>TRBJ2-5|few|TRBV15|TRBD1|13
TGTGCCACCAGCAGGGACAGGGTAGAGACCCAGTACTTC
CATSRDRVETQYF